This is a list of T cell receptor beta chains from one sample in a study of regulatory T cells in long-lasting Graves disease. TCRdb ran MiXCR on the multiplex PCR reads and lists one entry per CDR3 protein. The sample comprises fewer than 650,000 distinct CDR3 sequences, 15% to 20% of which are singletons, and around a sixth rests with the top ten. These same records also appear under a second study, on T cells in Graves' hyperthyroidism and ophthalmopathy.

This sample comprised peripheral blood mononuclear cells (PBMCs), obtained at new diagnosis, from a patient treated with antithyroid drugs. The receptors were gathered from a woman aged 25-40 years with Graves disease. Both conserved end residues are part of each CDR3. Fields, in order: CDR3 protein, CDR3 DNA, D gene, clone size, J gene, V gene. D genes are given only for firm matches. Rows give clone size only sometimes, using once, few, many, or a class for an expanded clone.

CDR3: CASSLFGGDYGYTF
DNA: TGTGCCAGCAGTTTATTCGGGGGGGACTATGGCTACACCTTC
D: .
size: many
J: TRBJ1-2
V: TRBV28

CDR3: CASSGSSAETQYF
DNA: TGTGCCAGCAGTGGGTCCAGTGCGGAGACCCAGTACTTC
D: .
size: many
J: TRBJ2-5
V: TRBV2

CDR3: CAWSPRRTGLAGLYEQYF
DNA: TGTGCCTGGAGTCCAAGACGAACCGGACTAGCGGGATTGTACGAGCAGTACTTC
D: TRBD2
size: .
J: TRBJ2-7
V: TRBV30

CDR3: CASSLSENQPQHF
DNA: TGTGCCAGCAGCTTATCAGAGAATCAGCCCCAGCATTTT
D: .
size: many
J: TRBJ1-5
V: TRBV12-3/TRBV12-4

CDR3: CASSSPRRGGYGYTF
DNA: TGTGCCAGCAGTTCCCCCCGCCGGGGCGGGTATGGCTACACCTTC
D: .
size: many
J: TRBJ1-2
V: TRBV28

CDR3: CASSDTTVTYEQYF
DNA: TGTGCCAGCAGCGACACGACGGTCACCTACGAGCAGTACTTC
D: .
size: many
J: TRBJ2-7
V: TRBV6-1

CDR3: CASSLSIYGSRNEKLFF
DNA: TGTGCCAGCAGTTTATCGATTTATGGAAGTCGTAATGAAAAACTGTTTTTT
D: .
size: many
J: TRBJ1-4
V: TRBV27

CDR3: CASSATSHPETQYF
DNA: TGCGCCAGCAGCGCTACTAGCCATCCGGAGACCCAGTACTTC
D: .
size: .
J: TRBJ2-5
V: TRBV5-1

CDR3: CASSISGTSSYNEQFF
DNA: TGTGCCAGTAGTATCTCCGGGACTAGCTCCTACAATGAGCAGTTCTTC
D: TRBD2
size: .
J: TRBJ2-1
V: TRBV19

CDR3: CASSHYANSVGAFF
DNA: TGTGCCAGCAGCCACTACGCAAATAGTGTGGGCGCTTTCTTT
D: .
size: .
J: TRBJ1-1
V: TRBV3-1

CDR3: CASSPSGRKVYEQYF
DNA: TGTGCCAGCAGCCCTAGCGGGAGGAAGGTCTACGAGCAGTACTTC
D: TRBD2
size: few
J: TRBJ2-7
V: TRBV3-1

CDR3: CASSGIIGTAATNEKLFF
DNA: TGTGCCAGCAGTGGGATTATCGGGACCGCAGCAACTAATGAAAAACTGTTTTTT
D: .
size: few
J: TRBJ1-4
V: TRBV2

CDR3: CASRGGIGYTF
DNA: TGTGCCAGCAGGGGAGGGATCGGCTACACCTTC
D: .
size: few
J: TRBJ1-2
V: TRBV7-9

CDR3: CAIRTLGPEQYF
DNA: TGTGCCATCAGGACACTTGGGCCCGAGCAGTACTTC
D: .
size: .
J: TRBJ2-7
V: TRBV2

CDR3: CASSLGSARVGYTF
DNA: TGTGCCAGCAGCTTGGGATCGGCGCGCGTTGGCTACACCTTC
D: .
size: many
J: TRBJ1-2
V: TRBV5-8